Below, 5 T cell receptor beta chains from the same sample are listed, as sequenced in a study of a mutant IDH1 vaccine in newly diagnosed glioma. Described time point: week 35, safety follow-up. Vaccination comprised doses that each held 300 ug of mutant IDH1 20-mer peptide, plus topical imiquimod. Here immunoSEQ multiplex PCR was the method, and the copy in TCRdb shows in-frame clones only, minus some. Found here are roughly 25,000 clones, roughly 85% of them singletons; the top ten hold under 35%. The antigens these receptors bind are not known. The sequences come from PBMCs, collected from a glioma patient whose treatment included an IDH1 peptide vaccine. These TCRs come from a man aged 25-40 years with glioma.

The CDR3 DNA sequence: TGTGCCAGCAGTGAAGCGCTTGGCTACGAGCAGTACTTC. It specifies CASSEALGYEQYF. The chain employs TRBV2 and TRBJ2-7, with D unresolved. The CDR3 covers 13 residues. Trimming removed 0 bases at V and 3 bases at J, with 6 bases between. Looked up from germline, CDR1 is SNHLY and CDR2 is FYNNEI.

The chain combines TRBV5-1 with TRBJ2-5, with 8 bases lining up with TRBD2. J gave up 5 bases and V 4 bases, and 4 bases lay outside the gene matches. Germline V gene data show CDR1 as SGHRS and CDR2 as YFSETQ. This CDR3 contains 13 residues. The CDR3 region has the DNA TGCGCCAGCAGCGTAGCGGGGCGGGAGACCCAGTACTTC. Translating it yields CASSVAGRETQYF.

This chain joins TRBV19 and TRBJ1-2; TRBD1 matches 7 bases. After removal of 5 bases from V and 3 bases from J, the junction contained 9 bases not matched to a gene. The germline V gene has CDR1 LNHDA and CDR2 SQIVND (reference sequence). This CDR3 region has 15 residues. This chain's CDR3 is CASSAGGGYDYGYTF. In nucleotides, the CDR3 is TGTGCCAGTAGTGCCGGAGGGGGCTATGACTATGGCTACACCTTC.

V is TRBV6-5 and J is TRBJ2-1, with a possible D match to TRBD1 (6 bases). V was cut by 5 bases and J by 3 bases, with 11 bases left in between. This CDR3 spans 14 amino acids. Germline lookup yields CDR1 MNHEY and CDR2 SVGAGI. Here the CDR3 reads CASSHKQGYNEQFF. The CDR3 region has the DNA TGTGCCAGCAGTCACAAACAGGGCTACAATGAGCAGTTCTTC.

This chain connects TRBV5-6 to TRBJ2-7; either TRBD1 or TRBD2 may fit D (6 bases each). This CDR3 has 13 residues. The V gene's germline CDR1 is SGHDT and CDR2 YYEEEE. The V end lost 5 bases, the J end lost 6 bases, and 15 bases lay between the germline ends. Here the CDR3 reads CASSSGGRGEQYF. In nucleotides, the CDR3 is TGTGCCAGCAGTTCCGGGGGCAGGGGCGAGCAGTACTTC.